This T cell receptor (beta chain) derives from a study of CD8+ T cells in alopecia areata listed by TCRdb under 2018. Looking at the study overall: Treated patients were enrolled in an open-label pilot trial of oral tofacitinib at 5 to 10 mg twice daily for moderate-to-severe alopecia areata. Scalp clonality was compared across normal scalp (n=4), patchy alopecia areata scalp (n=8), and alopecia totalis/universalis scalp (n=8). For the treated patients, the SALT score, which quantifies what percentage of scalp surface area is affected, served as the measure of disease severity. Tofacitinib-treated patients had biopsies at baseline and at 4 and 24 weeks of treatment, with a later scalp biopsy in several patients. In both human patients and the C3H/HeJ mouse model, the study applied high-throughput TCRbeta sequencing to look at T cell clonal expansion in alopecia areata. TCRbeta CDR3 regions were amplified by immunoSEQ multiplex PCR using 35 Vbeta forward and 13 Jbeta reverse primers. Human TCRbeta sequencing covered scalp tissue and sorted CD4+ and CD8+ peripheral blood T cells from patchy and totalis/universalis alopecia areata patients and healthy controls. Patients stayed on tofacitinib for 6 to 18 months and then had 6 months of follow-up off drug so that delayed response and recurrence could be assessed. RNA was obtained with the PAXgene miRNA kit for fixed scalp, the miRNeasy kit for PBMCs, and the RNeasy kit for mouse skin. Broad study findings and their caveats: Tofacitinib significantly decreased scalp clonality and the number of expanded CD8+ clones among the top 100 scalp clones. Shared TCR sequences between patients were less evident than in mice, which may be partly attributable to HLA diversity in the patient population. Because the treated cohort was small and had only one nonresponder, larger studies are needed to examine links between baseline CD8+ expansion and response. During tofacitinib treatment, many expanded lesional clones stuck around in both scalp and blood, and this persistence may partly explain why relapse happens after treatment is stopped. Higher clonality and more expanded CD8+ clones were observed in lesional scalp than in normal scalp, particularly in alopecia totalis/universalis, a finding suggestive of antigenic drive. Scalp TCR repertoire analysis is complicated because resident alphabeta T cells in normal human skin are also sequenced, whereas mouse skin is dominated by gammadelta T cells.

Regarding this clone: This clone's antigen is unknown. It has no much larger one-base neighbor in the sample; base qualities were not kept.

The treatment or condition label, read with the paper, signifies: oral pan-JAK inhibitor, 5-10 mg twice daily. From alopecia areata patients, peripheral blood was collected along with lesional scalp punch biopsies. PBMCs were isolated by density centrifugation and stained for CD3, CD4 and CD8, and CD4+ and CD8+ T cells were sorted on a FACSAria. Libraries were constructed by the immunoSEQ multiplex PCR assay. RNA was extracted from all samples and reverse transcribed into cDNA as template for TCR sequencing. SuperScript III was used for first-strand cDNA synthesis, primed with a 2:1 mix of oligo-dT and random hexamers. A synthetic immune receptor repertoire was used to assess amplification bias, and residual bias was removed computationally. The study's own analysis went as follows. Raw reads were preprocessed to remove errors, and CDR3 was defined according to IMGT conventions as the region from the conserved cysteine to phenylalanine. Clonality was calculated as 1 minus Shannon entropy normalized by log2 of the number of productive unique TCRs. Whether each scalp clone was CD4 or CD8 was inferred by checking scalp TCRbeta sequences against the CD4 and CD8 repertoires from sorted blood. Imported from immuneACCESS, the table was reduced by TCRdb to in-frame sequences with V and J called. These copies leave out some clones; in studies compared against another copy, an unresolved V gene accounts for under half, and the cause of the remainder is not known. V and J calls and clone size are given by that table; D and trimming were obtained from the DNA. This sample holds more than 200,000 clones; around 43% were observed only once. In total, the top ten clones hold roughly 2.8% of the sample.

This TCR was sampled from a human donor with alopecia areata. This specimen was CD4+ T cells sorted from blood, taken around week 37, from a patient treated with tofacitinib.

The nucleotide sequence is given as TGCGCCAGCAGCTCCTCAGGGAGCCCAGGGACAGATACGCAGTATTTT. Translated, this gives CASSSSGSPGTDTQYF. The rearranged segments are TRBV5-1 and TRBJ2-3, with the D call tentatively TRBD1 or TRBD2, each fitting 5 bases. The CDR3 runs 16 residues from the cysteine to the phenylalanine. The sequence is cut down to CDR3 DNA, 48 bases in frame from base 1. Sequences SGHRS (CDR1) and YFSETQ (CDR2) are obtained from the germline V gene. V and J are truncated by 3 bases and 3 bases respectively, leaving an intervening sequence of 17 bases.